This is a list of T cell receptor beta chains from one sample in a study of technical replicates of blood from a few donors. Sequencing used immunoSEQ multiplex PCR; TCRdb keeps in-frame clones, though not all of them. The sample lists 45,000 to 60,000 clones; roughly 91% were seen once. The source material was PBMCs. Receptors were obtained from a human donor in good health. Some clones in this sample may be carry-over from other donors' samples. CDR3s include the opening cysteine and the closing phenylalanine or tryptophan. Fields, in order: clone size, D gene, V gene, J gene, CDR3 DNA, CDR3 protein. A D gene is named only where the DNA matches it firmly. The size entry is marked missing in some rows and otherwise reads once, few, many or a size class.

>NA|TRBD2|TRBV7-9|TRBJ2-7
TGTGCCAGCAGCCAAGCAGCGGGAGATTTGGACGAGCAGTACTTC
CASSQAAGDLDEQYF
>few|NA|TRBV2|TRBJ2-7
TGTGCCAGCAGTCCAAGAGGGTCCGAGCAGTACTTC
CASSPRGSEQYF
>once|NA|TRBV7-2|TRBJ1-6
TGTGCCAGCAGCCCACAGGGTGACTATAATTCACCCCTCCACTTT
CASSPQGDYNSPLHF
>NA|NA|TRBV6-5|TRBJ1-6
TGTGCCAGCACCCCGAGAGGGAATTCACCCCTCCACTTT
CASTPRGNSPLHF
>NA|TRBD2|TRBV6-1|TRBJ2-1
TGTGCCAGCCCTGACGGGGGGGCTATTGGTGAGCAGTTCTTC
CASPDGGAIGEQFF
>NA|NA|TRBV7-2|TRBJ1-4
TGTGCCAGCAGCTTAGTCCGGGGGGAAGAAAAACTGTTTTTT
CASSLVRGEEKLFF
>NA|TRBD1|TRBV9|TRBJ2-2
TGTGCCAGCAGCTGGGACAGGGGCGGCACCGGGGAGCTGTTTTTT
CASSWDRGGTGELFF
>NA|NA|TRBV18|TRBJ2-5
TGTGCCAGCGTGGGCCCCGATCGCGAGACCCAGTACTTC
CASVGPDRETQYF
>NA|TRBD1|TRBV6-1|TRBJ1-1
TGTGCCAGCAGTGAAGGGGCGGGACAGAGTTGGACTGAAGCTTTCTTT
CASSEGAGQSWTEAFF
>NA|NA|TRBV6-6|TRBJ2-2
TGTGCCAGCAGTTGGGACATCACCACCGGGGAGCTGTTTTTT
CASSWDITTGELFF
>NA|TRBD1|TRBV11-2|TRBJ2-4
TGTGCCAGCAGCTTAGTAGGAGGGGACAGGGTCGAAGCCAAAAACATTCAGTACTTC
CASSLVGGDRVEAKNIQYF
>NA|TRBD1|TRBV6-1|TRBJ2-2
TGTGCCAGCACCTCGACAGGGGAGAACACCGGGGAGCTGTTTTTT
CASTSTGENTGELFF
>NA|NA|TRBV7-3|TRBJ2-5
TGTGCCAGCAGCCTTGACCGGGGGGAGACCCAGTACTTC
CASSLDRGETQYF
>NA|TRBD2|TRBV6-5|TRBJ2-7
TGTGCCAGCAGTTACGGGACTAGCTGGGCCTACGAGCAGTACTTC
CASSYGTSWAYEQYF
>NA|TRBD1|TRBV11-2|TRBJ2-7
TGTGCCAGCAGCGGGAAGGGGGCGAACGAGCAGTACTTC
CASSGKGANEQYF
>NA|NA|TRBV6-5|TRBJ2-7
TGTGCCAGCAGTTACTCGCCTAGCCACGAGCAGTACTTC
CASSYSPSHEQYF
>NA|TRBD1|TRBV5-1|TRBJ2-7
TGCGCCAGCAGTCTCGGACAGGGTCGTACCCCCAACCCCTACGAGCAGTACTTC
CASSLGQGRTPNPYEQYF
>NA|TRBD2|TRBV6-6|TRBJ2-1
TGTGCCAGCAGTTACTCGACTAGCGGAGGGCTTGAGCAGTTCTTC
CASSYSTSGGLEQFF
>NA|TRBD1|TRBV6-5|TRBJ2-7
TGTGCCAGCAGTCTGGACAGGGGGCGCGACGAGCAGTACTTC
CASSLDRGRDEQYF
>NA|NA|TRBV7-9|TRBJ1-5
TGTGCCAGCAGCTTAGCACAGGCTGGACAGCCCCAGCATTTT
CASSLAQAGQPQHF
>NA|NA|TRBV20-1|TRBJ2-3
TGCAGTGCTACGTTAGCAGATACGCAGTATTTT
CSATLADTQYF
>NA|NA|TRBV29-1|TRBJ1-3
TGCAGCTTCAGGGAATCCGGAAACACCATATATTTT
CSFRESGNTIYF
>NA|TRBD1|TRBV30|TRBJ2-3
TGTGCCTGGAGGCAGGACAGGGGGCCTGGGACAGATACGCAGTATTTT
CAWRQDRGPGTDTQYF
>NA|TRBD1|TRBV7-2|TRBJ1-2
TGTGCCAGCAGCTTGGGGACAGGGACTAACTATGGCTACACCTTC
CASSLGTGTNYGYTF
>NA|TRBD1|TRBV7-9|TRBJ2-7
TGTGCCAGCAGCTTAGTAGGGGGCGGCGAGCAGTACTTC
CASSLVGGGEQYF
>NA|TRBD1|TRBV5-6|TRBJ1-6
TGTGCCAGCAGCGTGACAGGGGTTTCACCCCTCCACTTT
CASSVTGVSPLHF
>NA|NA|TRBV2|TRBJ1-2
TGTGCCAGCAGTACCGTTCAGGGAACCTATGGCTACACCTTC
CASSTVQGTYGYTF
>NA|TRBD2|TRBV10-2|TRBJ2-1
TGCGCCAGCAGTGAGGGGCTAGCGGGGGGGGAGCAGTTCTTC
CASSEGLAGGEQFF
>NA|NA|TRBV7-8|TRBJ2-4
TGTGCCAGCAGCTTAGACAAGGACTCCCTTGCACGGGCCAAAAACATTCAGTACTTC
CASSLDKDSLARAKNIQYF
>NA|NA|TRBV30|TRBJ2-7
TGTGCCTGGAGTGAACTAGGACTCTCTGACGAGCAGTACTTC
CAWSELGLSDEQYF
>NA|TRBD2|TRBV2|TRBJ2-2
TGTGCCAGCAGGGAGACTAGCGGGGGGCCCGGGGGGGAGCTGTTTTTT
CASRETSGGPGGELFF
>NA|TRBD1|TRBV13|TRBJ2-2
TGTGCCAGCAGCTTCTCCCAGGGGGCGTTCACCGGGGAGCTGTTTTTT
CASSFSQGAFTGELFF
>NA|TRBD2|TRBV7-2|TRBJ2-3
TGTGCCAGCAGCCAAGGATTAGCGGGAGGGGTAGATACGCAGTATTTT
CASSQGLAGGVDTQYF
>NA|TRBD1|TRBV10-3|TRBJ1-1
TGTGCCATCAGTGCGTTGGAGACAGGGCGGGCTGAAGCTTTCTTT
CAISALETGRAEAFF
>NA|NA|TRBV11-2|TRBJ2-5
TGTGCCAGCACCATAGGGGGAGCGGGGAATAAAGAGACCCAGTACTTC
CASTIGGAGNKETQYF
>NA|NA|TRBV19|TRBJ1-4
TGTGCCAGTAGTTCCAGGGGTGGGTCGGCAAAACTGTTTTTT
CASSSRGGSAKLFF
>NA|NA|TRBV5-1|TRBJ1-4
TGCGCCAGCAGCTTGGGTAGCGGCCGCCAAAGGGAAAAACTGTTTTTT
CASSLGSGRQREKLFF
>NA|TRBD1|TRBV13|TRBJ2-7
TGTGCCAGCAGCTTGACCGGGACAGACTACGAGCAGTACTTC
CASSLTGTDYEQYF
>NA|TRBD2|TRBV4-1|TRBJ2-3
TGCGCCAGCAGCCAGACCTTTAGCGGGGGGATAGAGGATACGCAGTATTTT
CASSQTFSGGIEDTQYF
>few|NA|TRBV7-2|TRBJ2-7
TGTGCCAGCAGCTTAGAGGTGACAGCCTACGAGCAGTACTTC
CASSLEVTAYEQYF
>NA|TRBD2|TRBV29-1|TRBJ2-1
TGCAGCGTTGCGCATTTAGGACTAGCGGGATCCTACAATGAGCAGTTCTTC
CSVAHLGLAGSYNEQFF
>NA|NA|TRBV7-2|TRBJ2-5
TGTGCCAGCAGCTTAGGGGCCGGCGAGACCCAGTACTTC
CASSLGAGETQYF
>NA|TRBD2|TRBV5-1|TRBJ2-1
TGCGCCAGCAGCTTCGGCGGGGGTTACAATGAGCAGTTCTTC
CASSFGGGYNEQFF
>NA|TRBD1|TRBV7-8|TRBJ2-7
TGTGCCAGCAGCTTCGGGACAGGGTTCTACGAGCAGTACTTC
CASSFGTGFYEQYF
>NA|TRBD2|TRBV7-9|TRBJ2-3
TGTGCCAGCAGCGCAAGGCAGCGGGGGGGGAGCACAGATACGCAGTATTTT
CASSARQRGGSTDTQYF
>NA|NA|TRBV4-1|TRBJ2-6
TGCGCCAGCAGCCGCCAGACAGGAGGATATTACGGGGCCAACGTCCTGACTTTC
CASSRQTGGYYGANVLTF
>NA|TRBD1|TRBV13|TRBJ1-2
TGTGCCAGCAGCTTTGTAGGGGGCGAAGGCTACACCTTC
CASSFVGGEGYTF
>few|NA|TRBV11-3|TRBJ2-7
TGTGCCAGCAGCTTGACTCCATCCTCCTACGAGCAGTACTTC
CASSLTPSSYEQYF
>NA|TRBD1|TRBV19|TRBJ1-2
TGTGCCAGTAGTATAGGGGACAGGCCCTATGGCTACACCTTC
CASSIGDRPYGYTF